These T cell receptor beta chains were read from a single sample in a study of radiation and T cells in renal cell carcinoma. Data came from immunoSEQ multiplex PCR; TCRdb stores just in-frame clones and leaves some out. The data show roughly 100,000 clones, with approximately 86% seen just once and approximately 7.9% held by the top ten. Sequencing was performed on blood, taken from a patient whose treatment included radiotherapy and nephrectomy. The receptor set was obtained from a man between 50 and 59 years old with renal cell carcinoma. Both conserved end residues are part of each CDR3. The D gene is left open where the match is weak. Expanded clones get a size class; other rows say once, few or many, or leave the size out.

V	size	length	J	D	DNA	CDR3
TRBV19	.	16	TRBJ1-5	.	TGTGCCAGTAGTGGTAGGGGCGGGAGTAGCAATCAGCCCCAGCATTTT	CASSGRGGSSNQPQHF
TRBV30	few	14	TRBJ1-1	TRBD1	TGTGCCTGGAGTGCGGACAGGGGGCATACTGAAGCTTTCTTT	CAWSADRGHTEAFF
TRBV19	.	18	TRBJ2-5	.	TGTGCCAGTAGTATGGGGATCGGCGGGCCGGGCCCCCAAGAGACCCAGTACTTC	CASSMGIGGPGPQETQYF
TRBV6-1	.	15	TRBJ2-1	TRBD1	TGTGCCAGCACCCCGACAGGGAGCTCCTACAATGAGCAGTTCTTC	CASTPTGSSYNEQFF
TRBV10-1	.	17	TRBJ1-3	TRBD1	TGCGCCAGCAGGGGAACCCAGACAGGGATAGGTGGAAACACCATATATTTT	CASRGTQTGIGGNTIYF
TRBV29-1	.	11	TRBJ2-4	.	TGCGCGTACAGCCAACAGGGCATTCAGTACTTC	CAYSQQGIQYF
TRBV7-8	.	14	TRBJ2-7	.	TGTGCCAGCAGCTTACAGGGTCCTGTGTACGAGCAGTACTTC	CASSLQGPVYEQYF
TRBV5-5	.	14	TRBJ1-4	.	TGTGCCAGCAGTCCCGGCGGGGCGGGTGAAAAACTGTTTTTT	CASSPGGAGEKLFF
TRBV6-1	.	14	TRBJ2-7	.	TGTGCCAGCAGTGAAGGAGTCGGCTCCTACGAGCAGTACTTC	CASSEGVGSYEQYF
TRBV7-9	.	14	TRBJ2-7	.	TGTGCCAGCAGCTTCGAGGGCACCTCCTACGAGCAGTACTTC	CASSFEGTSYEQYF
TRBV7-9	.	15	TRBJ2-3	TRBD1	TGTGCCAGCAGCGAGACAGGGCAACCTACAGATACGCAGTATTTT	CASSETGQPTDTQYF
TRBV19	.	14	TRBJ1-5	.	TGTGCCAGTAGCCCGGAACGGGTCAATCAGCCCCAGCATTTT	CASSPERVNQPQHF
TRBV5-1	.	17	TRBJ1-1	.	TGCGCCAGCAGCTCCGGGGGGGTTCCGGGCCTGAACACTGAAGCTTTCTTT	CASSSGGVPGLNTEAFF
TRBV19	.	13	TRBJ2-3	TRBD2	TGTGCCAGTAGTTGGGAGGGTACAGATACGCAGTATTTT	CASSWEGTDTQYF